This T cell receptor beta chain was documented in a study of shared clonotypes between healthy human individuals. Germline lookup yields CDR1 MDHEN and CDR2 SYDVKM. This CDR3 region has 15 residues. V was clipped by 2 bases and J by 4 bases; unmatched bases: 4. Produced via immunoSEQ multiplex PCR; TCRdb's table is partial and in-frame only. The top ten hold about 1% of the sample, which has about 1.4 million clones, over 95% seen once. Sequenced: naive CD4+ T cells sorted from blood. Sample subset: CD45RA+ positively selected. The clonotype comes from a young man in good health. The chain couples TRBV28 to TRBJ2-1; the match to TRBD1 covers 8 bases. This chain's CDR3 is CASSLRDRTYNEQFF. As DNA, the CDR3 is TGTGCCAGCAGTTTAAGGGACAGGACTTACAATGAGCAGTTCTTC. Filled out from reference TRBV28 and TRBJ2-1, the complete variable domain reads DVKVTQSSRYLVKRTGEKVFLECVQDMDHENMFWYRQDPGLGLRLIYFSYDVKMKEKGDIPEGYSVSREKKERFSLILESASTNQTSMYLCASSLRDRTYNEQFFGPGTRLTVL.